Sequencing of this TCR beta chain was carried out in a study of radiation and T cells in renal cell carcinoma. Regarding the study as a whole: Top tumor clonotypes rose in blood 2 weeks post-radiation, then contracted.

Worth noting for this clone: Antigen specificity is unknown.

Sequencing was performed with immunoSEQ multiplex PCR; in TCRdb, only in-frame clones are kept and a portion is missing. The profile shows around 170,000 clones, roughly nine tenths of them singletons. The germline V gene encodes CDR1 LNHDA and CDR2 SQIVND (reference sequence). Trimming stripped 7 bases from V and 0 bases from J, with 12 bases between. The CDR3 runs to 15 residues. Time point: blood 4 weeks post-SBRT, at nephrectomy. The treatment: 15 Gy SBRT to primary tumor, nephrectomy 4 weeks later. Nephrectomy followed 15 Gy stereotactic body radiation by 4 weeks. This receptor was identified in a woman aged 45-60 years with renal cell carcinoma. The starting material was blood, obtained from a patient whose treatment included radiotherapy and nephrectomy. The V gene is TRBV19, the J gene TRBJ1-4; D might be TRBD1 (5 bases). This CDR3 reads CASTTTTATNEKLFF. Written as DNA, the CDR3 is TGTGCCAGTACAACAACGACAGCAACTAATGAAAAACTGTTTTTT. Complete variable domain (other parts from reference TRBV19 and TRBJ1-4): DGGITQSPKYLFRKEGQNVTLSCEQNLNHDAMYWYRQDPGQGLRLIYYSQIVNDFQKGDIAEGYSVSREKKESFPLTVTSAQKNPTAFYLCASTTTTATNEKLFFGSGTQLSVL.